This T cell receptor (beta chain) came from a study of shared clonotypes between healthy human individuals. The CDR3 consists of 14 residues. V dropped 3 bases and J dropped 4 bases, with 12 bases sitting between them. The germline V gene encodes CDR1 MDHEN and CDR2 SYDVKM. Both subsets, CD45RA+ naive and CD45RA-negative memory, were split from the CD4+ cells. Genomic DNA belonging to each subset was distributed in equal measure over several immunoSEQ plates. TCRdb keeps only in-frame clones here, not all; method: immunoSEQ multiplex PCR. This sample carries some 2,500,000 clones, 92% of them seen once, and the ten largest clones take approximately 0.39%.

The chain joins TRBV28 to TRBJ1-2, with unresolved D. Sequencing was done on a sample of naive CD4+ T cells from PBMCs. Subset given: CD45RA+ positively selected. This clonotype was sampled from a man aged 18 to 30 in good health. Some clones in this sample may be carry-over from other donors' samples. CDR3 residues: CASSLQVLGYGYTF. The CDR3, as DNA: TGTGCCAGCAGTTTGCAGGTTCTGGGCTATGGCTACACCTTC.